Each of the 16 T cell receptor beta chains below was sequenced from the same sample in a study of blood T cells in healthy people across ages. The use of a sample-barcoded 5' primer and a J-beta primer mix characterized a second PCR of about 7 to 12 cycles. TCRdb re-called the 5' RACE reads with MiXCR, one entry per CDR3 protein. In the table there are some 1.8 million distinct CDR3 sequences, about two fifths of which are singletons. The specimen sequenced was blood. The receptors stem from a human donor in good health.

The chain couples TRBV21-1 to TRBJ1-5. TRBV21-1 is marked as a pseudogene. The CDR3 contains 16 residues. CDR3 sequence: CASSQRSGVGNQPQHF. The CDR3 nucleotides read TGTGCCAGCAGCCAGAGGAGTGGGGTGGGCAATCAGCCCCAGCATTTT.

In this sample, this clonotype turned up many times. The rearrangement uses TRBV7-2 and TRBJ2-4, with D tentatively TRBD1 or TRBD2 (7 bases each). The V end was cut by 0 bases, the J end by 0 bases, with 15 bases between. The CDR3 extends over 18 amino acids. The germline V gene encodes CDR1 SGHTA and CDR2 FQGNSA. This CDR3 is CASSLAERGQIAKNIQYF. In DNA, the CDR3 is TGTGCCAGCAGCTTAGCAGAGCGGGGACAGATAGCCAAAAACATTCAGTACTTC.

The chain is built from TRBV7-2 and TRBJ2-5; D ambiguous. Germline V gene lookup returns CDR1 SGHTA and CDR2 FQGNSA. With 3 bases removed from V and 0 bases from J, the gap between germline ends came to 8 bases. The CDR3 length is 14 residues. The CDR3 DNA is TGTGCCAGCAGCTTCCAGAGGTACCAAGAGACCCAGTACTTC. It codes for CASSFQRYQETQYF.

V is TRBV7-9 and J is TRBJ1-2; 9 nucleotides line up with TRBD1. Trimming took 5 bases from V and 6 from J; bases not matched to a gene: 7. Germline loops: CDR1 SEHNR, CDR2 FQNEAQ (reference sequence). The CDR3 extends over 14 amino acids. CDR3: CASSPGTGTDGYTF. Written as DNA, the CDR3 is TGTGCCAGCAGCCCTGGGACAGGGACGGATGGCTACACCTTC. The whole variable domain, filled in from reference TRBV7-9 and TRBJ1-2, reads DTGVSQNPRHKITKRGQNVTFRCDPISEHNRLYWYRQTLGQGPEFLTYFQNEAQLEKSRLLSDRFSAERPKGSFSTLEIQRTEQGDSAMYLCASSPGTGTDGYTFGSGTRLTVV.

This clonotype was observed once. The chain combines TRBV6-5 with TRBJ1-2, with D unclear. CDR3 length equals 13 residues. Germline V gives CDR1 MNHEY, CDR2 SVGAGI. Deletions cut 5 bases from V and 5 bases from J, with 12 bases between. The DNA for the CDR3 is TGTGCCAGCAGTCCCTACGAGGGATATGGCTACACCTTC. Encoded protein: CASSPYEGYGYTF.

The chain joins TRBV4-3 to TRBJ2-1; D is unclear. V was shortened by 4 bases and J by 4 bases, with 11 bases between the two germline ends. Germline V gives CDR1 LGHNA, CDR2 YSLEER. The CDR3 is 14 amino acids. In nucleotides, the CDR3 is TGCGCCAGCAGCCCCTCCCCTCGGTACAATGAGCAGTTCTTC. Its protein product is CASSPSPRYNEQFF.

V gene TRBV7-9 combines with J gene TRBJ2-5; TRBD2 is a possible D gene (6 bases). Trimming removed 1 base from V and 6 bases from J, with 15 bases in between. Germline V gene lookup returns CDR1 SEHNR and CDR2 FQNEAQ (reference sequence). This CDR3 is 15 amino acids long. CDR3 loop: CASSLGGTRTQTQYF. DNA of the CDR3: TGTGCCAGCAGCTTAGGAGGGACTCGGACCCAGACCCAGTACTTC.

The chain combines TRBV5-1 with TRBJ2-5; D is perhaps TRBD1 or TRBD2 (5 bases each). Deletions cut 3 bases from V and 5 bases from J, with 14 bases between. This CDR3 has 14 amino acids. Germline CDR1 is SGHRS and CDR2 is YFSETQ. Here the CDR3 DNA reads TGCGCCAGCAGCTCGGGACCGGGCAAGGAGACCCAGTACTTC. Amino acids: CASSSGPGKETQYF.

The chain links TRBV7-9 to TRBJ1-5; weak D call: TRBD1 (5 bases). The CDR3 sequence is 15 residues long. Germline loops: CDR1 SEHNR, CDR2 FQNEAQ (reference sequence). Trimming took off 1 base at V and 4 bases at J, with 11 bases between the two ends. The CDR3 loop reads CASSLVGTHNQPQHF. In DNA, the CDR3 is TGTGCCAGCAGCTTAGTCGGGACCCATAATCAGCCCCAGCATTTT.

The chain uses TRBV29-1 and TRBJ2-1; a weak D match, TRBD2 (6 bases). The length of the CDR3 is 11 residues. Trimming shortened V by 4 bases and J by 6 bases, and 7 bases separated the two germline ends. Germline CDR1 reads SQVTM; CDR2 reads ANQGSEA. The CDR3 loop reads CSVAGGNEQFF. CDR3 DNA: TGCAGCGTTGCCGGGGGCAATGAGCAGTTCTTC.

The sample holds one count of this clonotype. The chain has TRBV3-1 and TRBJ2-5; D call uncertain. With 7 bases removed from V and 5 bases from J, the gap between germline ends came to 8 bases. Per the germline V gene, CDR1 is LGHDT and CDR2 is YNNKEL (reference sequence). The CDR3 covers 11 residues. Here the CDR3 DNA reads TGTGCCAGCATCCATGCGGAGACCCAGTACTTC. Protein: CASIHAETQYF.

The CDR3 region is CSVFRATYEQYF. CDR3 bases: TGCAGCGTTTTCAGGGCAACCTACGAGCAGTACTTC. The chain carries TRBV29-1 and TRBJ2-7; possible D gene TRBD1, 5 bases. The CDR3 extends over 12 amino acids. V gave up 5 bases and J gave up 2 bases, with 10 bases separating them. Germline loops: CDR1 SQVTM, CDR2 ANQGSEA.

This clonotype came up a few times. The CDR3 DNA reads TGTGCCAGCAGTAAACACCGGGACGGAGGCCTCTATGGCTACACCTTC. It specifies CASSKHRDGGLYGYTF. This rearrangement joins TRBV6-6 to TRBJ1-2; D is perhaps TRBD1 (5 bases). The CDR3 spans 16 residues. V gave up 5 bases and J gave up 4 bases, with 20 bases separating them. Germline values: CDR1 MNHNY, CDR2 SVGAGI (reference sequence).

The chain joins TRBV4-3 to TRBJ1-6, with D perhaps TRBD1 (5 bases). The V gene lost 1 base and the J gene lost 4 bases, with 14 bases spanning the gap. The CDR3 is 17 residues long. The germline V gene has CDR1 LGHNA and CDR2 YSLEER. CDR3 sequence: CASSQGWGVAYNSPLHF. Written as DNA, the CDR3 is TGCGCCAGCAGCCAAGGATGGGGGGTCGCTTATAATTCACCCCTCCACTTT.

A few counts support this clonotype. The genes are TRBV3-1 and TRBJ2-3; TRBD2 matches 7 bases. J was trimmed by 0 bases and V by 0 bases; bases with no gene match: 6. The germline CDR1 and CDR2 sequences are LGHDT and YNNKEL (reference sequence). CDR3 size: 17 residues. The CDR3 DNA is TGTGCCAGCAGCCAAGACCCCCCAGCGGGGAGCACAGATACGCAGTATTTT. Translation gives CASSQDPPAGSTDTQYF.

The J gene is TRBJ2-1, the V gene TRBV7-3; D perhaps matches TRBD1 (6 bases). Germline V gene data show CDR1 as SGHTA and CDR2 as FQGTGA. The CDR3 sequence is 13 residues long. V lost 5 bases and J lost 6, with 11 bases in between. The CDR3 nucleotides read TGTGCCAGCAGCCGGACAGAATGCAATGAGCAGTTCTTC. This sequence encodes CASSRTECNEQFF.